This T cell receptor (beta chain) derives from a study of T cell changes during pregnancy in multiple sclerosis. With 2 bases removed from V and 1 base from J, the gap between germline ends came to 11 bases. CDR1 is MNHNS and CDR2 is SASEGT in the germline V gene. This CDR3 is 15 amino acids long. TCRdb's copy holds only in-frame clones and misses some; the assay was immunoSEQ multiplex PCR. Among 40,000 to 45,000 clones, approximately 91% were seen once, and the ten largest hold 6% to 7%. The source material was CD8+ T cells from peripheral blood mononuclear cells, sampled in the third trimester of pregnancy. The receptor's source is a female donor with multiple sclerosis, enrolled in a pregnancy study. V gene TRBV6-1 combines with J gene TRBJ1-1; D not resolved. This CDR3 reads CASSENHGRNTEAFF. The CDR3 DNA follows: TGTGCCAGCAGTGAAAATCACGGGAGGAACACTGAAGCTTTCTTT.